These 28 T cell receptor beta chains were all obtained from the same sample, sequenced in a study of blood T cell repertoires in COVID-19 (dated by TCRdb to about 2020). Receptor libraries were prepared by the immunoSEQ multiplex PCR assay. Held by TCRdb, this immuneACCESS table contains in-frame sequences only and omits some clones. Under half of the omission traces to an unresolved V gene where checked; the cause of the rest is unknown. Present in this sample are about 350,000 clones, 88% of which were seen just once. The top ten hold around 0.92% of the sample. The sample consisted of PBMCs or T cells enriched from blood (not recorded which). The source of these receptors is a woman aged 30 to 39 who had been exposed to COVID-19.

The rearrangement uses TRBV5-6 and TRBJ2-3; TRBD2 matches at 11 bases. The germline V gene encodes CDR1 SGHDT and CDR2 YYEEEE. V gave up 4 bases and J gave up 4 bases; unmatched junction bases: 8. The CDR3 consists of 16 residues. CDR3 residues: CASSPLTSGNPDTQYF. In DNA form, the CDR3 reads TGTGCCAGCAGCCCCTTGACTAGCGGGAATCCAGATACGCAGTATTTT.

This chain links TRBV7-3 with TRBJ2-3; 7 bases are a match to TRBD2. This CDR3 contains 17 residues. The trim removed 3 bases at V and 2 bases at J, leaving 11 bases unmatched. Germline lookup yields CDR1 SGHTA and CDR2 FQGTGA. As DNA, the CDR3 is TGTGCCAGCAGCTTCTTACCAGTGGGAGGGACCACAGATACGCAGTATTTT. This gives the protein CASSFLPVGGTTDTQYF.

This CDR3 reads CASSGYSDTQYF. The CDR3 bases are TGTGCCAGCAGTGGTTATTCAGATACGCAGTATTTT. The chain links TRBV2 to TRBJ2-3; unclear D gene. The CDR3 loop spans 12 amino acids. Trimming stripped 4 bases from V and 4 bases from J, with 6 bases between. Germline-derived CDR1 and CDR2 are SNHLY and FYNNEI. Full variable domain (remainder filled in from reference TRBV2 and TRBJ2-3): EPEVTQTPSHQVTQMGQEVILRCVPISNHLYFYWYRQILGQKVEFLVSFYNNEISEKSEIFDDQFSVERPDGSNFTLKIRSTKLEDSAMYFCASSGYSDTQYFGPGTRLTVL.

This clone was detected only once. The chain couples TRBV5-8 to TRBJ2-7, with D unresolved. The CDR3 is 13 amino acids. The germline V gene encodes CDR1 SGHTS and CDR2 YDEGEE. Trimming removed 1 base at V and 2 bases at J, with 7 bases between. The CDR3 spells CASSLPPAYEQYF. CDR3 DNA sequence: TGTGCCAGCAGCTTGCCCCCAGCCTACGAGCAGTACTTC.

As DNA, the CDR3 is TGTGCCAGCAGCTTAGGGGAAGGGGGCTCCGGTAGTAATGAAAAACTGTTTTTT. This gives the protein CASSLGEGGSGSNEKLFF. This chain joins TRBV7-9 and TRBJ1-4; 7 positions agree with TRBD1. The CDR3 is 18 amino acids. The germline gives CDR1 SEHNR, CDR2 FQNEAQ (reference sequence). The junction had 12 bases not matched to a gene; V was cut back by 1 base and J by 4 bases.

This chain links TRBV14 with TRBJ2-7; TRBD2 is a possible D gene (6 bases). This CDR3 has 14 residues. Deletions cut 1 base from V and 10 bases from J, with 17 bases between. CDR1 and CDR2 (germline): SGHDN, FVKESK. CDR3 DNA sequence: TGTGCCAGCAGCCAAGTTTTCGGTTCGGGACTTCAGTACTTC. This sequence encodes CASSQVFGSGLQYF. Full variable domain (missing parts from reference TRBV14 and TRBJ2-7): EAGVTQFPSHSVIEKGQTVTLRCDPISGHDNLYWYRRVMGKEIKFLLHFVKESKQDESGMPNNRFLAERTGGTYSTLKVQPAELEDSGVYFCASSQVFGSGLQYFGPGTRLTVT.

The chain joins TRBV28 to TRBJ2-1, with 7 positions matching TRBD1. CDR1 MDHEN and CDR2 SYDVKM come from the germline V gene. The CDR3 length is 18 residues. The J segment lost 3 bases and the V segment lost 7 bases, leaving 18 bases of the junction unmatched. The chain's CDR3 is CASTRPGTVPTLYNEQFF. The CDR3 DNA sequence: TGTGCCAGCACCCGCCCCGGGACAGTTCCTACCCTCTACAATGAGCAGTTCTTC.

The J gene is TRBJ2-5, the V gene TRBV19, with a weak D call TRBD1 (5 bases). This CDR3 is 12 amino acids long. Deletions cut 3 bases from V and 9 bases from J, with 11 bases between. Germline V gene sequence: CDR1 LNHDA, CDR2 SQIVND (reference sequence). CDR3 protein: CASSIQGMAQYF. CDR3 sequence (DNA): TGTGCCAGTAGTATCCAGGGAATGGCCCAGTACTTC.

This clone was seen just once. CDR3 bases: TGTGCCAGCAGTTCGGGACAGGGGTTGAGGCAGTACTTC. It encodes CASSSGQGLRQYF. The V and J genes are TRBV28 and TRBJ2-7; TRBD1 matches at 10 bases. From germline, CDR1 is MDHEN and CDR2 SYDVKM. The ends lost 4 bases at V and 9 bases at J; junction bases unmatched: 6. The CDR3 has 13 amino acids.

In this sample, this clone turned up a few times. The genes are TRBV12-1 and TRBJ2-6; TRBD2, the table's D call, was not compared with the DNA. TRBV12-1 corresponds to a pseudogene. CDR3 length equals 16 residues. This CDR3 is CASSHSKSSGANVLTF. The CDR3, as DNA: TGTGCCAGCAGCCACTCGAAGAGCTCTGGGGCCAACGTCCTGACTTTC.

The gene calls are TRBV30 and TRBJ2-5, with TRBD2 as a possible D gene (5 bases). V was shortened by 0 bases and J by 7 bases, with 9 bases between the two germline ends. The germline V gene has CDR1 GTSNPN and CDR2 SVGIG (reference sequence). The CDR3 length is 12 residues. The CDR3 loop reads CAWSVLGGTQYF. DNA of the CDR3: TGTGCCTGGAGTGTATTAGGAGGGACCCAGTACTTC.

This clone appeared a single time. The J gene is TRBJ1-6, the V gene TRBV14, with D hard to call. CDR1 and CDR2 from the germline V gene are SGHDN and FVKESK. The CDR3 covers 17 residues. Between the trimmed V and J ends, which lost 3 bases and 8 bases, there was a span of 20 bases. The CDR3, as DNA: TGTGCCAGCAGCCATTCGTGGCCCCTCAATCCCTATTCACCCCTCCACTTT. Protein sequence: CASSHSWPLNPYSPLHF.

This rearrangement joins TRBV10-3 to TRBJ2-3; 7 bases map to TRBD2. The J segment lost 5 bases and the V segment lost 10 bases, leaving 6 bases of the junction unmatched. CDR3 length: 12 residues. Germline assignment: CDR1 ENHRY and CDR2 SYGVKD. The DNA for the CDR3 is TGTGCCAGCGGGAGTACTGTAGATACGCAGTATTTT. Translating gives CASGSTVDTQYF.

The V gene is TRBV27, the J gene TRBJ1-4, with D maybe TRBD1 (5 bases). Between the trimmed V and J ends, which lost 6 bases and 0 bases, there was a span of 14 bases. The CDR3 runs to 16 residues. CDR1 and CDR2 (germline): MNHEY, SMNVEV (reference sequence). In DNA, the CDR3 is TGTGCCAGCAGAACCATCCGACAGTCAACTAATGAAAAACTGTTTTTT. Its translation is CASRTIRQSTNEKLFF.

The rearrangement joins TRBV30 to TRBJ2-5; 9 bases are a match to TRBD2. With V trimmed by 3 bases and J by 2 bases, 13 bases remained unmatched. Germline V gene lookup returns CDR1 GTSNPN and CDR2 SVGIG (reference sequence). The CDR3 consists of 17 residues. The DNA of the CDR3 is TGTGCCTGGAGCGACAAGCCGGGACTAGCACCGCAAGAGACCCAGTACTTC. As protein: CAWSDKPGLAPQETQYF.

This clone turned up a few times. The chain links TRBV5-4 to TRBJ1-1, with D maybe TRBD1 (5 bases). The CDR3 is 13 residues long. Germline loops: CDR1 SGHNT, CDR2 YYREEE (reference sequence). With 9 bases removed from V and 1 base from J, the gap between germline ends came to 13 bases. CDR3 in DNA: TGTGCCACGGCGGGACGGTCGAACACTGAAGCTTTCTTT. Amino acid sequence: CATAGRSNTEAFF.

The chain joins TRBV12-5 to TRBJ1-4, with no clear D. Germline-derived CDR1 and CDR2 are LGHNT and FRNRAP. This CDR3 is built from 14 residues. V lost 5 bases and J lost 6, with 13 bases in between. CDR3 sequence (DNA): TGTGCTAGTGGTATCCGGGATTCCGATGAAAAACTGTTTTTT. Translation gives CASGIRDSDEKLFF.

In this sample, this clone turned up once. The J gene is TRBJ1-2, the V gene TRBV4-1, with a tentative D call TRBD1 (5 bases). CDR1 is MGHRA, CDR2 YSYEKL, per germline. CDR3 length: 15 residues. Between the trimmed V and J ends, which lost 4 bases and 3 bases, there was a span of 15 bases. The CDR3 bases are TGCGCCAGCAGCCGGAGCTGGGGCAATGACTATGGCTACACCTTC. It codes for CASSRSWGNDYGYTF.

This sequence joins TRBV27 and TRBJ1-2, with D possibly being TRBD1 (5 bases). Germline assignment: CDR1 MNHEY and CDR2 SMNVEV (reference sequence). The CDR3 sequence is 13 residues long. The V gene lost 8 bases and the J gene lost 5 bases, with 15 bases spanning the gap. CDR3 protein: CASGNVGTYGYTF. The CDR3 DNA reads as TGTGCCAGCGGAAATGTAGGGACTTATGGCTACACCTTC.

This rearrangement joins TRBV27 to TRBJ2-7; 9 positions match TRBD1. The germline V gene has CDR1 MNHEY and CDR2 SMNVEV (reference sequence). Trimming removed 7 bases from V and 7 bases from J; junction bases left unmatched: 11. The CDR3 has 14 amino acids. CDR3 protein: CASNTVGQGREQYF. Written as DNA, the CDR3 is TGTGCCAGCAACACTGTGGGACAGGGTAGGGAGCAGTACTTC.

This clone was found a few times. The V and J genes are TRBV7-9 and TRBJ1-2; D gene ambiguous. Germline V gives CDR1 SEHNR, CDR2 FQNEAQ (reference sequence). V gave up 5 bases and J gave up 8 bases, with 18 bases separating them. The CDR3 extends over 14 amino acids. In DNA, the CDR3 is TGTGCCAGCAGCCTACTGGCCGGGAAAGCGGGCTACACCTTC. It encodes CASSLLAGKAGYTF.

The gene calls are TRBV24-1 and TRBJ1-5; 8 bases map to TRBD1. Germline V gene sequence: CDR1 KGHDR, CDR2 SFDVKD. CDR3 size: 14 residues. With V trimmed by 4 bases and J by 7 bases, 5 bases remained unmatched. CDR3 bases: TGTGCCACCAGTGACTGGACAGGGAACCAGCCCCAGCATTTT. As protein: CATSDWTGNQPQHF.

The chain employs TRBV7-3 and TRBJ2-3; TRBD1 matches at 7 bases. With V trimmed by 4 bases and J by 1 base, 14 bases remained unmatched. The V gene's germline CDR1 is SGHTA and CDR2 FQGTGA. The CDR3 consists of 18 residues. DNA for the CDR3: TGTGCCAGCAGCTCTTACTCTCAGACAGGGCAACGCACAGATACGCAGTATTTT. This translates into CASSSYSQTGQRTDTQYF. The full variable domain, its missing parts supplied by reference TRBV7-3 and TRBJ2-3, is GAGVSQTPSNKVTEKGKYVELRCDPISGHTALYWYRQSLGQGPEFLIYFQGTGAADDSGLPNDRFFAVRPEGSVSTLKIQRTERGDSAVYLCASSSYSQTGQRTDTQYFGPGTRLTVL.

The gene calls are TRBV6-1 and TRBJ1-6; D is unclear. Germline loops: CDR1 MNHNS, CDR2 SASEGT. Between the trimmed V and J ends, which lost 3 bases and 7 bases, there was a span of 16 bases. The CDR3 extends over 16 amino acids. DNA of the CDR3: TGTGCCAGCAGTGACCCCGGGCCCGGGAGGAATTCACCCCTCCACTTT. Its protein is CASSDPGPGRNSPLHF.

This clone was observed at least ten times. The V and J genes are TRBV11-2 and TRBJ2-3, with 8 bases matching TRBD2. The CDR3 extends over 18 amino acids. CDR1 is SGHAT, CDR2 FQNNGV, per germline. V gave up 5 bases and J gave up 2 bases; unmatched junction bases: 15. The CDR3 DNA follows: TGTGCCAGCAGCAGCCCCGGGGGGTTAGCGGGACCCACAGATACGCAGTATTTT. Residues: CASSSPGGLAGPTDTQYF.

The J gene is TRBJ1-1, the V gene TRBV4-1; D might be TRBD1 (5 bases). Per the germline V gene, CDR1 is MGHRA and CDR2 is YSYEKL. The ends were cut back, 2 bases at V and 5 bases at J, with 15 bases in the middle. The CDR3 runs to 15 residues. DNA of the CDR3: TGCGCCAGCAGCCAAAATACGGGGGGGTGGACTGAAGCTTTCTTT. As protein: CASSQNTGGWTEAFF.

This rearrangement joins TRBV19 to TRBJ2-2; TRBD1 matches 8 bases. J was trimmed by 6 bases and V by 8 bases; bases with no gene match: 11. Per germline, CDR1 LNHDA and CDR2 SQIVND (reference sequence). The CDR3 runs to 15 residues. Here the CDR3 DNA reads TGTGCCAGTTGGCCCCGGCAGGGGGCCCCCGGGGAGCTGTTTTTT. Its translation: CASWPRQGAPGELFF.

The chain uses TRBV19 and TRBJ2-3; unclear D gene. This CDR3 spans 13 amino acids. V lost 8 bases to trimming and J lost 1 base, with 10 bases between them. Germline lookup yields CDR1 LNHDA and CDR2 SQIVND (reference sequence). The CDR3 protein is CASGYEGTDTQYF. The CDR3, as DNA: TGTGCCAGTGGGTATGAGGGCACAGATACGCAGTATTTT.